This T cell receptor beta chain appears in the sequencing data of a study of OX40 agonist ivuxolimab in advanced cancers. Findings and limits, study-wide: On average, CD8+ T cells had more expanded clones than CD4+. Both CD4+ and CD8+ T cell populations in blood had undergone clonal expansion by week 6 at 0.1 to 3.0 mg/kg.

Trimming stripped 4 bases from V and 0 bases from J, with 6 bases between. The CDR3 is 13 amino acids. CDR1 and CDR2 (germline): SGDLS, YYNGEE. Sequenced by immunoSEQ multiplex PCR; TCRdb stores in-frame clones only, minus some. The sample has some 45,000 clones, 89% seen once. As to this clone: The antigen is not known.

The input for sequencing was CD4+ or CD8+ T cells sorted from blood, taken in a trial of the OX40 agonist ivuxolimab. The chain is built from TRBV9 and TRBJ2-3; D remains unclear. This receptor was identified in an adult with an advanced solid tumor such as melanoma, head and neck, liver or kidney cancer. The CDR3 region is CASSLISTDTQYF. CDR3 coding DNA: TGTGCCAGCAGCCTAATAAGCACAGATACGCAGTATTTT.